This record concerns one T cell receptor beta chain sequence. Its antigen target is currently unknown. Per-nucleotide qualities are absent, and no much larger clonotype sits a single base away. Enrolling through a virtual design, the prospective study's participants ranged in age from roughly 18 to 95 years and lived across around 25 United States geographic areas. In the prospective study, participants were assigned to cohorts based on the clinical history participants reported in a screening survey and a study questionnaire. Mobile phlebotomists in the prospective study collected whole blood, serum and a nasopharyngeal or oropharyngeal swab from every participant. Additional blood draws and questionnaires over a roughly two-month period could optionally be provided by prospective study participants. Before DNA extraction, blood samples from the prospective study were shipped at room temperature or frozen.

This entry belongs to a study of blood T cell repertoires in COVID-19 (dated by TCRdb to the early 2020s). Some background on the complete study: The collaborator samples originated in the United States, Italy and Spain and spanned the acute and convalescent phases of COVID-19. The prospective study material was composed of cDNA or gDNA derived from T cells, B-cell-depleted T cells, or PBMCs. Subjects who had been exposed to COVID-19, were actively infected with it, or had recovered from it provided the deeply sampled blood TCRbeta repertoires that made up the dataset. The repertoires were made available in a free public database intended to serve as a resource for research on the immune response to SARS-CoV-2. The samples were drawn from two sources: the first 160 participants of the ongoing ImmuneRACE study, and fewer than 1,500 subjects contributed by 6 global collaborators. The sample metadata nearly always contained a de-identified subject ID, COVID-19 status, age in years and sex. Where available, HLA class I and class II types were taken from metadata supplied by the sample provider and were not determined by assay-based typing.

The paper's findings and limits, for the study overall: The quantity of clinical and demographic metadata differed by source and by participant and was supplied without curation.

TCRbeta CDR3 regions were amplified from genomic DNA using the immunoSEQ Assay, a bias-controlled multiplex PCR. As for the original processing: The number of nucleated cells in each sample was estimated from the amplification of reference gene primers within the assay. To quantify the absolute abundance of each unique TCRbeta CDR3 rearrangement, sequence reads were collapsed and filtered. Productive Simpson clonality was computed per sample as the square root of Simpson's diversity index over productive rearrangements. TCRdb's version of the immuneACCESS table is confined to in-frame rearrangements and falls short of the full clone set. An unresolved V gene accounts for under half of the shortfall where checked; the remainder is of unknown origin. That table furnishes V, J and clone size, whereas the DNA furnished D and trimming. For this sample there are 180,000 or so clones; more than 75% appear just once. The leading ten clones occupy 5.6% of the sample.

According to the germline V gene, CDR1 reads SGHAT and CDR2 reads FQNNGV. V and J lose 8 bases and 8 bases, and a span of 22 bases separates them. Its CDR3 holds 15 amino acids, cysteine through phenylalanine. CDR3 DNA is the only sequence kept; it has 45 bases, read in frame from the first base. The sample taken for sequencing was PBMCs or T cells enriched from blood (not recorded which). The chain is encoded by TRBV11-2 joined to TRBJ2-1, and TRBD2 may be the D gene, going by 6 matching bases. This TCR was recovered from a man aged 40-50 years with acute COVID-19. For the CDR3, the sequence is CASAGGARTWDEQFF. At the DNA level, the sequence is TGTGCCAGCGCGGGCGGGGCCCGAACCTGGGATGAGCAGTTCTTC.